A selection of T cell receptor beta chains follows, all from one sample in a study of blood T cell repertoires in COVID-19. The repertoire was sequenced with immunoSEQ multiplex PCR; TCRdb's copy has only in-frame clones and lacks some. In the table there are around 250,000 clones, roughly 88% of which are singletons. The sample consisted of peripheral blood. The source of these receptors is a human donor in a cohort sampled during active COVID-19. Each CDR3 is given without its conserved first and last residue. The D gene is left open where the match is weak.

TRBV15,12,TRBD2,TRBJ2-7,ATSSPGLAYEQY
TRBV23-1,16,TRBD1,TRBJ2-7,ASSQPPGTGDCLYEQY
TRBV27,13,TRBD2,TRBJ2-7,ASKKSSGTSYEQY
TRBV6-1,10,-,TRBJ1-2,ASSEYILGYT
TRBV10-3,11,-,TRBJ2-7,ATRGELAYEQY
TRBV4-3,13,-,TRBJ2-1,ASSQFVRVSSEQF
TRBV28,11,TRBD1,TRBJ1-2,ASMNRGSYGYT
TRBV7-8,13,TRBD1,TRBJ1-5,ASSLRTGGNQPQH
TRBV11-3,14,TRBD1,TRBJ2-1,ASSLEGGDPYNEQF
TRBV29-1,14,TRBD1,TRBJ2-2,SVLRSGTGVSGELF
TRBV28,13,-,TRBJ2-5,ASSTPTRFQETQY
TRBV5-1,11,-,TRBJ1-2,ASSLVRDYGYT
TRBV21-1,12,-,TRBJ1-5,ASSKWTGNQPQH
TRBV4-3,13,-,TRBJ1-2,ASSQDGQGNYGYT
TRBV5-1,13,TRBD1,TRBJ1-4,ASATTGGRDEKLF
TRBV4-3,14,-,TRBJ1-2,ASSQDWTGEGYGYT
TRBV6-2/TRBV6-3,14,TRBD2,TRBJ2-5,ASSYEGLAGGGTQY
TRBV12-3/TRBV12-4,11,-,TRBJ2-7,ASSYRFTYEQY
TRBV7-2,12,-,TRBJ1-1,ASSRGGLDTEAF
TRBV7-2,12,-,TRBJ2-5,ASSLSPLQETQY
TRBV19,11,-,TRBJ2-7,ASSLDGHYEQY
TRBV6-2/TRBV6-3,13,TRBD1,TRBJ1-5,ASSSNRGPDQPQH
TRBV9,13,TRBD1,TRBJ1-1,ASSVEGQFNTEAF
TRBV10-3,12,-,TRBJ1-1,AIRGRGPDTEAF
TRBV4-3,14,-,TRBJ2-1,ASSQTVAVPYNEQF
TRBV5-1,14,TRBD2,TRBJ2-7,ASSFSPTSGSYEQY
TRBV6-5,12,TRBD1,TRBJ2-2,ASRDRGNTGELF
TRBV4-3,15,-,TRBJ2-6,ASSQGRSSLGANVLT
TRBV10-3,15,TRBD1,TRBJ2-7,AISEQGGQGAAYEQY
TRBV30,13,TRBD1,TRBJ2-7,AWSHAGGRTYEQY
TRBV10-3,14,-,TRBJ2-7,AISATTGGSSYEQY
TRBV23-1,13,TRBD2,TRBJ2-7,ASSQKTSGTYEQY